This entry features one T cell receptor (beta chain) sequence. Trimming cost V 10 bases and J 1 base; bases outside gene matches: 6. CDR3 length equals 13 residues. Germline CDR1 LNHDA, CDR2 SQIVND (reference sequence). The data were obtained in a study of blood T cell repertoires in COVID-19. Study overall: The samples span acute and convalescent COVID-19 from the United States, Italy and Spain. Sample material is recorded as cDNA or gDNA derived from T cells, B-cell-depleted T cells, or PBMCs.

In the original processing: For nucleated cells, counts were estimated from reference gene primer amplification. This table comes from immunoSEQ multiplex PCR, and its TCRdb copy is limited to in-frame clones, with some not included. The DNA was the basis for D and trimming; V, J and clone size are from that table. The repertoire holds about 80,000 clones, with about 88% as singletons. The receptor's source is a man between 70 and 80 years old with active or convalescent COVID-19. V usage is TRBV19 and J usage is TRBJ1-1, with TRBD1 matching over 7 bases. Material: peripheral blood. The CDR3 reads CATKYRGNTEAFF. The CDR3 nucleotides are TGTGCCACTAAGTACAGGGGGAACACTGAAGCTTTCTTT.